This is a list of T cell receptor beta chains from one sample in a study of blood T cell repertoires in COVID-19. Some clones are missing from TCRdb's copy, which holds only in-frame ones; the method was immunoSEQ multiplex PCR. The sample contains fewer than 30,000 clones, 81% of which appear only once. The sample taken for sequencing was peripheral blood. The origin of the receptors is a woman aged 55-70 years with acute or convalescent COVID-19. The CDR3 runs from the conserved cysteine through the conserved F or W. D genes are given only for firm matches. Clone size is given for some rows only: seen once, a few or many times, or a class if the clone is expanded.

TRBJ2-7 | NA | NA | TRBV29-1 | CSVVGAKGSYEQYF | TGCAGCGTGGTGGGGGCGAAGGGGTCCTACGAGCAGTACTTC
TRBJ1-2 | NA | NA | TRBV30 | CAWSPGGINGYTF | TGTGCCTGGTCCCCCGGGGGGATCAATGGCTACACCTTC
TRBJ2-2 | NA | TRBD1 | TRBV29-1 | CSVPGQGNTGELFF | TGCAGCGTTCCGGGACAGGGGAACACCGGGGAGCTGTTTTTT
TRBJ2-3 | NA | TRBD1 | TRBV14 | CASSPYGTGTDTQYF | TGTGCCAGCAGCCCCTACGGGACAGGCACAGATACGCAGTATTTT
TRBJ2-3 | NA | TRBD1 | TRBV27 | CASSLRSFTTGGIGTDTQYF | TGTGCCAGCAGTTTAAGGTCCTTCACGACAGGGGGCATAGGAACAGATACGCAGTATTTT
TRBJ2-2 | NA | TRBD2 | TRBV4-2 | CASSQVRGGANGELFF | TGTGCCAGCAGCCAAGTTCGCGGGGGGGCGAACGGGGAGCTGTTTTTT
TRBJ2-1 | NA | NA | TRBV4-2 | CASSQGKSGVLTYNEQFF | TGTGCCAGCAGCCAAGGGAAGTCAGGGGTCCTAACCTACAATGAGCAGTTCTTC
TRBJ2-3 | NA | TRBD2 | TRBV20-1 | CSARWEGTQYF | TGCAGTGCTAGGTGGGAGGGTACGCAGTATTTT
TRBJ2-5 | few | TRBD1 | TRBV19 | CASSPGGQGKTQYF | TGTGCCAGTAGTCCGGGGGGACAGGGCAAGACCCAGTACTTC
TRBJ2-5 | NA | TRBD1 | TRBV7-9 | CASRPGQGALETQYF | TGTGCCAGCAGGCCGGGACAGGGGGCTCTAGAGACCCAGTACTTC
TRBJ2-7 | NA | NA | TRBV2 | CASRSGGFEQYF | TGTGCCAGCAGGTCTGGGGGGTTCGAGCAGTACTTC
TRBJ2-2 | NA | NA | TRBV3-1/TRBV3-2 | CASSASGYTGELFF | TGTGCCAGCAGCGCGTCAGGGTATACCGGGGAGCTGTTTTTT
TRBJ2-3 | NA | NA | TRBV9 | CASSVVEGGPSDTQYF | TGTGCCAGCAGCGTAGTCGAGGGGGGGCCCTCAGATACGCAGTATTTT
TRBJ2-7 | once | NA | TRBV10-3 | CAISEKEGPYEQYF | TGTGCCATCAGTGAGAAGGAGGGACCCTACGAGCAGTACTTC
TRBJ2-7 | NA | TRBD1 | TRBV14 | CASSPLGQGTGSYEQYF | TGTGCCAGCAGCCCGCTGGGACAGGGGACGGGCTCCTACGAGCAGTACTTC
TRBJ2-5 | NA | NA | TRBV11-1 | CASSPHRFQETQYF | TGTGCCAGCAGCCCCCACAGGTTTCAAGAGACCCAGTACTTC
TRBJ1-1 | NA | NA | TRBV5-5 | CASRREVTTEAFF | TGTGCCAGCCGGAGAGAGGTGACCACTGAAGCTTTCTTT
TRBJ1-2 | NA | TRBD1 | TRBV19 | CASSSLLRDRGTMYGYTF | TGTGCCAGTAGTTCCCTCCTCCGGGACAGGGGAACGATGTACGGCTACACCTTC
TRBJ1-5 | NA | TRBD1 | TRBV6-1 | CASSEGQGHQPQHF | TGTGCCAGCAGTGAGGGACAGGGTCATCAGCCCCAGCATTTT
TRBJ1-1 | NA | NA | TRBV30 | CAWSDEYTEAFF | TGTGCCTGGAGTGACGAGTACACTGAAGCTTTCTTT
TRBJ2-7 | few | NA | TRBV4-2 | CASSQLYGAGPYEQYF | TGTGCCAGCAGCCAATTGTATGGTGCGGGGCCCTACGAGCAGTACTTC
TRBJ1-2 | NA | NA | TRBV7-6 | CASSQFGGGYTF | TGTGCCAGCAGCCAGTTCGGCGGGGGCTACACCTTC
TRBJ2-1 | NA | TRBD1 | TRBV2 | CASSDITGGNNEQFF | TGTGCCAGCAGTGACATTACAGGGGGCAACAATGAGCAGTTCTTC
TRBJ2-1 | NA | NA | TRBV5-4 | CASSLRPTIYNEQFF | TGTGCCAGCAGCTTGAGACCTACTATTTACAATGAGCAGTTCTTC
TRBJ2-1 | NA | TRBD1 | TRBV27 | CASRPSTGGEQFF | TGTGCCAGCAGACCCAGTACAGGGGGCGAGCAGTTCTTC
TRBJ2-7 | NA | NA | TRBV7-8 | CASSGQTGNYEQYF | TGTGCCAGCAGCGGGCAAACAGGGAACTACGAGCAGTACTTC
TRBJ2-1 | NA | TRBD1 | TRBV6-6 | CASSSGDSYNEQFF | TGTGCCAGCAGTTCAGGGGACAGCTACAATGAGCAGTTCTTC
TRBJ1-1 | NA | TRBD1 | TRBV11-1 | CASSLSRDRNTEAFF | TGTGCCAGCAGCTTGTCCCGGGACAGGAACACTGAAGCTTTCTTT
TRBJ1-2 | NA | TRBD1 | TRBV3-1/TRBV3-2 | CASSQDGGTGIYGYTF | TGTGCCAGCAGCCAAGACGGAGGGACAGGGATCTATGGCTACACCTTC
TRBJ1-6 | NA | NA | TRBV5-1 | CASSSDSLYNSPLHF | TGCGCCAGCAGCTCCGACAGTTTATATAATTCACCCCTCCACTTT
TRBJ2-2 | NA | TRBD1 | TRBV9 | CASSVRRDRSTGELFF | TGTGCCAGCAGCGTCCGGCGGGACAGGTCCACCGGGGAGCTGTTTTTT
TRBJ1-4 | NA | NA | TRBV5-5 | CASSLFGHDEKLFF | TGTGCCAGCAGCTTGTTTGGGCACGATGAAAAACTGTTTTTT
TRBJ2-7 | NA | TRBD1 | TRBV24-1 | CATSSTGEVNEQYF | TGTGCCACCAGTTCGACAGGGGAGGTCAACGAGCAGTACTTC
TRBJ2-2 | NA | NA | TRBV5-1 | CASTAIQGYTGELFF | TGCGCCAGCACGGCAATACAGGGTTACACCGGGGAGCTGTTTTTT
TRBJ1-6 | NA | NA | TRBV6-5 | CASRSSGTSNSPLHF | TGTGCCAGCAGATCCTCCGGGACAAGTAATTCACCCCTCCACTTT
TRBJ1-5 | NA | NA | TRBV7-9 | CASSQTGGRGPQHF | TGTGCCAGCAGCCAGACAGGAGGTCGCGGGCCCCAGCATTTT
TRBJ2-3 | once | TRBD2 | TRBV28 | CASIGGGGFRPDTQYF | TGTGCCAGCATTGGCGGGGGGGGCTTTAGGCCAGATACGCAGTATTTT
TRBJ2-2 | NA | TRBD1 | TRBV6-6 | CASRQTGNTGELFF | TGTGCCAGCAGACAGACAGGGAATACCGGGGAGCTGTTTTTT
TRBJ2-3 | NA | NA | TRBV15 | CATSRAGGGTDTQYF | TGTGCCACCAGCAGAGCGGGCGGGGGCACAGATACGCAGTATTTT
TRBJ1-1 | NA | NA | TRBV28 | CASSSTGNTEAFF | TGTGCCAGCAGTTCGACGGGGAACACTGAAGCTTTCTTT
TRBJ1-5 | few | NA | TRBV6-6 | CASSPSDLAQPQHF | TGTGCCAGCAGCCCCTCGGATTTAGCTCAGCCCCAGCATTTT
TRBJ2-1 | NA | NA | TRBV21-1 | CASSNGTGYNEQFF | TGTGCCAGCAGCAACGGGACAGGGTACAATGAGCAGTTCTTC
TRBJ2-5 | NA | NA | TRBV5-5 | CASSLKAIQETQYF | TGTGCCAGCAGCTTGAAAGCCATCCAAGAGACCCAGTACTTC
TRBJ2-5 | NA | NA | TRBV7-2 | CASSFFLARQETQYF | TGTGCCAGCAGCTTTTTTCTAGCTCGCCAAGAGACCCAGTACTTC
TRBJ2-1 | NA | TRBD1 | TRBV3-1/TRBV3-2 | CASSLRDRVRNEQFF | TGTGCCAGCAGCCTCCGGGACAGGGTTCGGAATGAGCAGTTCTTC
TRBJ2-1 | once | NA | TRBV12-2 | CASRRRRDSEYNEQFF | TGTGCAAGTCGCCGCCGGAGGGACAGTGAATACAATGAGCAGTTCTTC